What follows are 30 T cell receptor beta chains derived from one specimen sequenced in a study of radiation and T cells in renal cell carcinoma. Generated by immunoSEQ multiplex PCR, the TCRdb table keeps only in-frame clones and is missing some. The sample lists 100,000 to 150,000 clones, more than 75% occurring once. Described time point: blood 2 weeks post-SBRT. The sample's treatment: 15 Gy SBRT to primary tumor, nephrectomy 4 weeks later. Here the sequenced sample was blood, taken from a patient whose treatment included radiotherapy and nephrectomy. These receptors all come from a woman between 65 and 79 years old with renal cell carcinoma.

The CDR3 DNA sequence: TGTGCCAGCAGCTTGGGGGGATTCAATCAGCCCCAGCATTTT. Protein product: CASSLGGFNQPQHF. This chain connects TRBV5-5 to TRBJ1-5; D call uncertain. The CDR3 has 14 amino acids. V was shortened by 0 bases and J by 3 bases, with 7 bases between the two germline ends. Germline lookup yields CDR1 SGHKS and CDR2 YYEKEE (reference sequence).

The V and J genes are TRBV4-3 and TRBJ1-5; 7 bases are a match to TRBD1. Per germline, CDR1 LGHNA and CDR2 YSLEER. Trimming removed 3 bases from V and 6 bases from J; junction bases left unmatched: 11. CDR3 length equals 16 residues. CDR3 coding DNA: TGCGCCAGCAGCCAGGGCGACAGGGAGAGGGGTCAGCCCCAGCATTTT. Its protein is CASSQGDRERGQPQHF.

The CDR3 here is CASSLDPYSNQPQHF. In DNA, the CDR3 is TGTGCCAGCAGTTTAGACCCTTATAGCAATCAGCCCCAGCATTTT. The V call is TRBV6-5, the J call TRBJ1-5; D gene uncertain. Looked up from germline, CDR1 is MNHEY and CDR2 is SVGAGI. This CDR3 spans 15 amino acids. Trimming removed 4 bases at V and 0 bases at J, with 10 bases between.

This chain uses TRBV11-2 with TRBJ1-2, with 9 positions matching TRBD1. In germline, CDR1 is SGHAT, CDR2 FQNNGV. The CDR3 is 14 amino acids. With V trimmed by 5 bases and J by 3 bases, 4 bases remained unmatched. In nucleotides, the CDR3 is TGTGCCAGCAGCCCGGGACAGGGACACTATGGCTACACCTTC. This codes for CASSPGQGHYGYTF.

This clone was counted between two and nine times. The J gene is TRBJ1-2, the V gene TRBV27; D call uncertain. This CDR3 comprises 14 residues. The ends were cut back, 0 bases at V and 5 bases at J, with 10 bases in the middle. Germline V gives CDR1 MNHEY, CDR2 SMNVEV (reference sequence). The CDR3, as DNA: TGTGCCAGCAGTTTATCGAGGCGAGCTTATGGCTACACCTTC. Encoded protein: CASSLSRRAYGYTF.

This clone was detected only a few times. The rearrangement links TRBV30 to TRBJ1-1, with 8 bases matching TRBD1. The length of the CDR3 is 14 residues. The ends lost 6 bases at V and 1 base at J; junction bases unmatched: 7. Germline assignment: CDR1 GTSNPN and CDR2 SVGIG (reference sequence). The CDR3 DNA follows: TGTGCCTGCTGCCCCGGACAGGGGAACACTGAAGCTTTCTTT. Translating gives CACCPGQGNTEAFF.

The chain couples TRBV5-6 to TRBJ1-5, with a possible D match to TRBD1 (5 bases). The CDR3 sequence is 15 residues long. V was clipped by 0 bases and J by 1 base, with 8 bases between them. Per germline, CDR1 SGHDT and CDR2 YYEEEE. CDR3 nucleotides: TGTGCCAGCAGCTTGGGGACATTGAGCAATCAGCCCCAGCATTTT. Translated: CASSLGTLSNQPQHF. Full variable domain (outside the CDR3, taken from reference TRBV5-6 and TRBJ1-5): DAGVTQSPTHLIKTRGQQVTLRCSPKSGHDTVSWYQQALGQGPQFIFQYYEEEERQRGNFPDRFSGHQFPNYSSELNVNALLLGDSALYLCASSLGTLSNQPQHFGDGTRLSIL.

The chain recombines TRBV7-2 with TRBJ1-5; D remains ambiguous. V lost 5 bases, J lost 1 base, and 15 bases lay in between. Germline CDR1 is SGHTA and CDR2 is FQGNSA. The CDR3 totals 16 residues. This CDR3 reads CASSPLQSTSNQPQHF. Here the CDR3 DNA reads TGTGCCAGCAGCCCCCTCCAGTCGACCAGCAATCAGCCCCAGCATTTT.

CDR3 loop: CAISRATYEQYF. CDR3 DNA sequence: TGTGCCATCAGTCGGGCAACCTACGAGCAGTACTTC. This sequence joins TRBV10-3 and TRBJ2-7, with D hard to call. Trimming took off 5 bases at V and 2 bases at J, with 7 bases between the two ends. There are 12 residues in the CDR3. The V gene's germline CDR1 is ENHRY and CDR2 SYGVKD.

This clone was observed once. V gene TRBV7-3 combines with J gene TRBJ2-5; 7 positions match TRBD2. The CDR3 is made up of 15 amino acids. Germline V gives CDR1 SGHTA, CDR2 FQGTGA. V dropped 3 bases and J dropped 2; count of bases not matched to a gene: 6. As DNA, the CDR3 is TGTGCCAGCAGCTTGCAGCGGGGCAATCAAGAGACCCAGTACTTC. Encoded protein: CASSLQRGNQETQYF.

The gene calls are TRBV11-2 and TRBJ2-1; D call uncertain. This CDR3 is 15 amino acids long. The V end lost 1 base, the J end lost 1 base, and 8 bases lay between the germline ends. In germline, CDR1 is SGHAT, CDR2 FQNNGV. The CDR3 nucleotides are TGTGCCAGCAGCTTAGCGGGCGGATCCTACAATGAGCAGTTCTTC. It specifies CASSLAGGSYNEQFF.

CDR3 sequence: CASSIGQTGNTIYF. The CDR3, as DNA: TGTGCCAGTAGTATAGGGCAAACTGGAAACACCATATATTTT. The V gene is TRBV19, the J gene TRBJ1-3, with D unclear. The CDR3 extends over 14 amino acids. Between the trimmed V and J ends, which lost 1 base and 2 bases, there was a span of 6 bases. Germline CDR1 LNHDA, CDR2 SQIVND (reference sequence).

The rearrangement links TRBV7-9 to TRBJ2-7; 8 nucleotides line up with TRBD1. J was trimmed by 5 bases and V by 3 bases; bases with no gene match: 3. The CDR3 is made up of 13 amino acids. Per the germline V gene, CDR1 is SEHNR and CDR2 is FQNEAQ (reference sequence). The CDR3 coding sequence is TGTGCCAGCAGCTTTCAGGACAGGGACGAGCAGTACTTC. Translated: CASSFQDRDEQYF.

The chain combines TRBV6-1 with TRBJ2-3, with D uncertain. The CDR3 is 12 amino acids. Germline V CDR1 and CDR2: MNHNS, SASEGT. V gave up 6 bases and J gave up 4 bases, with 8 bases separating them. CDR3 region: CASRGAADTQYF. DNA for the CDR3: TGTGCCAGCAGAGGAGCCGCAGATACGCAGTATTTT.

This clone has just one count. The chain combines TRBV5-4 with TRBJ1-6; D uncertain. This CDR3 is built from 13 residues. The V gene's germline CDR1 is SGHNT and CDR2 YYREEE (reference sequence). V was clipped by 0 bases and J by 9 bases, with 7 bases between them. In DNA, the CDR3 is TGTGCCAGCAGCTTGGTTAGGTCTTCACCCCTCCACTTT. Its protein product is CASSLVRSSPLHF.

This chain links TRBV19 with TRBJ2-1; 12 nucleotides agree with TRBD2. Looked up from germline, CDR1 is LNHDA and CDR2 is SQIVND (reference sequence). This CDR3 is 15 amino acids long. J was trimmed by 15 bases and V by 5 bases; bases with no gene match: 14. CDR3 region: CASSSPSGGAFVLFF. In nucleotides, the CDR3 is TGTGCCAGTAGTTCTCCTAGCGGGGGGGCCTTCGTGCTGTTCTTC.

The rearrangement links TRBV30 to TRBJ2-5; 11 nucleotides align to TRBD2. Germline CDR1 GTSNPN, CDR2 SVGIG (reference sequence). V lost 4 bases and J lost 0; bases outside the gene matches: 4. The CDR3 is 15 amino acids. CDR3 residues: CAWKRGLADQETQYF. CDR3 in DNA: TGTGCCTGGAAGCGGGGACTAGCGGACCAAGAGACCCAGTACTTC.

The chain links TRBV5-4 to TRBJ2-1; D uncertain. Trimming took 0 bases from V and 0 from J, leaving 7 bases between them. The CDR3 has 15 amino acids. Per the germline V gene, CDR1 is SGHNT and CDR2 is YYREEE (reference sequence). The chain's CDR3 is CASSLGGSSYNEQFF. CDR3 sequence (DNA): TGTGCCAGCAGCTTGGGGGGTAGCTCCTACAATGAGCAGTTCTTC.

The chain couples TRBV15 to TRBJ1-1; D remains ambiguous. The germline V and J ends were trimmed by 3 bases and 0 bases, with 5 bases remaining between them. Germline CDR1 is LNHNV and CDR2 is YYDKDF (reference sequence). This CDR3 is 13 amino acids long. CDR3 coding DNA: TGTGCCACCAGCAGTAATCTGAACACTGAAGCTTTCTTT. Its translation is CATSSNLNTEAFF.

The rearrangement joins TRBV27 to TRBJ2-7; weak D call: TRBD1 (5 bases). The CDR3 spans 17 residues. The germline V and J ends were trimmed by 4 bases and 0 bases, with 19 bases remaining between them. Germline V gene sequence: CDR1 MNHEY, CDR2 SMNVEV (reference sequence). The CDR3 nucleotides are TGTGCCAGCAGTTCCTATTCGGGCAGGGCAAGCTCCTACGAGCAGTACTTC. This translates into CASSSYSGRASSYEQYF.

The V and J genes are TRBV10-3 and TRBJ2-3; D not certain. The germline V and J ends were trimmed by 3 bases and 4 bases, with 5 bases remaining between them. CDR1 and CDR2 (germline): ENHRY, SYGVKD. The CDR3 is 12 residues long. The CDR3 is CAISETADTQYF. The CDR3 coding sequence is TGTGCCATCAGTGAAACGGCAGATACGCAGTATTTT.

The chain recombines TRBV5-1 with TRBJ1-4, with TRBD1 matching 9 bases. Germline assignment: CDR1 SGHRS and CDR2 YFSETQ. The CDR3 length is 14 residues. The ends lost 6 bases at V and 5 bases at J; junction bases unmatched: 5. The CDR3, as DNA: TGCGCCAGCACCCGGGGACAGGGCAATGAAAAACTGTTTTTT. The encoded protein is CASTRGQGNEKLFF.

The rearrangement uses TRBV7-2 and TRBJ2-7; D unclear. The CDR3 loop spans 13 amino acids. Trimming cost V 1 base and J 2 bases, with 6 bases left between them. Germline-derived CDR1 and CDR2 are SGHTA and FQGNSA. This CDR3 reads CASSLEVTYEQYF. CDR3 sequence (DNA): TGTGCCAGCAGCTTAGAAGTAACCTACGAGCAGTACTTC.

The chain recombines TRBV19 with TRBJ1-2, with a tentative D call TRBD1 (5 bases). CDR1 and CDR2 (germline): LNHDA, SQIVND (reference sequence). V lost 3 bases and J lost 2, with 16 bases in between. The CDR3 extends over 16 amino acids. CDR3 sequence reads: CASSILQGVKNYGYTF. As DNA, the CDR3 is TGTGCCAGTAGTATTCTTCAGGGTGTGAAGAACTATGGCTACACCTTC.

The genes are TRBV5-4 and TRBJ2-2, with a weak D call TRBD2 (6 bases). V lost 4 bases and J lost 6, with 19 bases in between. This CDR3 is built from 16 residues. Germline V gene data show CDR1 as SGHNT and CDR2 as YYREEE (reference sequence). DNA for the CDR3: TGTGCCAGCAGCCAAGGTGGGGGGTACGGGTCCGGGGAGCTGTTTTTT. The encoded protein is CASSQGGGYGSGELFF.

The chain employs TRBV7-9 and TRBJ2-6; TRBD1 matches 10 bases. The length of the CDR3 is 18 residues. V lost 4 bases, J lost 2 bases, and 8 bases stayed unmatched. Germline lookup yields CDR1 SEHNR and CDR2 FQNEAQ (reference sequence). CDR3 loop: CASSSLFGQGAGANVLTF. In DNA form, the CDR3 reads TGTGCCAGCAGCTCTCTTTTCGGACAGGGGGCTGGGGCCAACGTCCTGACTTTC.

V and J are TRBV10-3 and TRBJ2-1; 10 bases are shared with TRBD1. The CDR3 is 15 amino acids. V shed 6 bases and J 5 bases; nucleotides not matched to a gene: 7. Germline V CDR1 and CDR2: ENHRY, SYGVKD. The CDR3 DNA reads TGTGCCATCAGCTACCGGGACAGGGGCGACAATGAGCAGTTCTTC. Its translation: CAISYRDRGDNEQFF.

The CDR3 DNA follows: TGTGCCAGCAGCTTAGAGGGACAGGGGGCGCGAACTGAAGCTTTCTTT. This codes for CASSLEGQGARTEAFF. This rearrangement joins TRBV7-8 to TRBJ1-1; 12 nucleotides align to TRBD1. V shed 1 base and J 5 bases; nucleotides not matched to a gene: 5. CDR1 and CDR2 from the germline V gene are SGHVS and FQNEAQ. The CDR3 length is 16 residues.

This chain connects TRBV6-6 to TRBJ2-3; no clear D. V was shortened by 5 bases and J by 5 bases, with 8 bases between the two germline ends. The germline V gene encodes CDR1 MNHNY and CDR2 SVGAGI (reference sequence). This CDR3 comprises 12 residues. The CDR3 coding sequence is TGTGCCAGCAGTGGTCTACAAGATACGCAGTATTTT. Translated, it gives CASSGLQDTQYF.

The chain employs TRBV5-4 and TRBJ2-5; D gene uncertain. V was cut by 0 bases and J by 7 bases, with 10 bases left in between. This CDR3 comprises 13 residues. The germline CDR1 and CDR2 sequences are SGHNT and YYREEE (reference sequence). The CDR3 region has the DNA TGTGCCAGCAGCTTGGGGGCCGGGCCGACCCAGTACTTC. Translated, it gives CASSLGAGPTQYF.